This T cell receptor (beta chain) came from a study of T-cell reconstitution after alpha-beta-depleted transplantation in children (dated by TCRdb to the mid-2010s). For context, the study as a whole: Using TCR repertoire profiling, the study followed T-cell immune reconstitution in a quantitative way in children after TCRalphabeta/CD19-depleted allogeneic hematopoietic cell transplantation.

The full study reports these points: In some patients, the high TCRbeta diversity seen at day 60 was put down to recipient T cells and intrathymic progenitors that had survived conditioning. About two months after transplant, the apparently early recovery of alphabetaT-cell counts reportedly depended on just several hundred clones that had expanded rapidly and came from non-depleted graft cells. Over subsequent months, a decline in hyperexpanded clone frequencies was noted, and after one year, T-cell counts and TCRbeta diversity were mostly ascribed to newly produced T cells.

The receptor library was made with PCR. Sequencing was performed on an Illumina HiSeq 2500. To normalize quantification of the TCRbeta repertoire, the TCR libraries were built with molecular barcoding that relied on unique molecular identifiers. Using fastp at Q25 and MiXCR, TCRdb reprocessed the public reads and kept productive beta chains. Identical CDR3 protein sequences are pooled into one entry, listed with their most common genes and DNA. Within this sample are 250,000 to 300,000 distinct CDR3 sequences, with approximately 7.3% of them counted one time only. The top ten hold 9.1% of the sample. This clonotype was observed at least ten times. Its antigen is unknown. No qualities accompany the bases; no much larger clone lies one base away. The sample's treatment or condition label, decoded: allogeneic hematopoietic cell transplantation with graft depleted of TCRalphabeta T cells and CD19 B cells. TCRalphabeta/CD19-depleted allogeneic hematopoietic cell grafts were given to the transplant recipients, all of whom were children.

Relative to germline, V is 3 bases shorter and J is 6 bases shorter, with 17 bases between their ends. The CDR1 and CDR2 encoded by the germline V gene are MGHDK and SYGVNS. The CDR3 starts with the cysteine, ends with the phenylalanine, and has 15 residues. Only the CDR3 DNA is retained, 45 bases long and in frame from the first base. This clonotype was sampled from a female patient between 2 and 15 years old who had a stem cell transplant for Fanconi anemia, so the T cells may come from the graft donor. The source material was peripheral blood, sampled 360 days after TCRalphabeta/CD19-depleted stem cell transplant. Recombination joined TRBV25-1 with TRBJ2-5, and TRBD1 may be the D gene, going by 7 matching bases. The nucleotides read TGTGCCAGCAGTGACAAAAGACAGGGCGGGAAGACCCAGTACTTC. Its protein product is CASSDKRQGGKTQYF. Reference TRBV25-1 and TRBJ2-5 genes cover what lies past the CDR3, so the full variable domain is EADIYQTPRYLVIGTGKKITLECSQTMGHDKMYWYQQDPGMELHLIHYSYGVNSTEKGDLSSESTVSRIRTEHFPLTLESARPSHTSQYLCASSDKRQGGKTQYFGPGTRLLVL.